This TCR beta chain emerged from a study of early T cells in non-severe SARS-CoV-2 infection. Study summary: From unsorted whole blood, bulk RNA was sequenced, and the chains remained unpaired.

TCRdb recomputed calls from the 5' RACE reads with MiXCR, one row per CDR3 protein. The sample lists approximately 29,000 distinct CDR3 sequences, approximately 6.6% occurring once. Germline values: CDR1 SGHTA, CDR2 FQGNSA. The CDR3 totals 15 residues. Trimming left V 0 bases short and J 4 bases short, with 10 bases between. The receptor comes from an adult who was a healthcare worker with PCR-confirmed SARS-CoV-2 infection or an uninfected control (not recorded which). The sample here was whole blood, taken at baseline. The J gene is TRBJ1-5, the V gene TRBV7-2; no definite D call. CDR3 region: CASSLASRLNQPQHF. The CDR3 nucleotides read TGTGCCAGCAGCTTAGCGAGTCGGCTTAATCAGCCCCAGCATTTT.